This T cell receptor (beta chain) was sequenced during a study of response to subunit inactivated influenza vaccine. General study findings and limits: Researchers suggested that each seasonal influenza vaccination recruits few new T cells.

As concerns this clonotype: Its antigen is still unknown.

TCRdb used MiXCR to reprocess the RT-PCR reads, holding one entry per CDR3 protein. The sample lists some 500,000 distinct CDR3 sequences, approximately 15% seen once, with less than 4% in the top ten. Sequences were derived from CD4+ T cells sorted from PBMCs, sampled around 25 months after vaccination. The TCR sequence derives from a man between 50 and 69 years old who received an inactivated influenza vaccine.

CDR3 coding DNA: TGTGCCAGCTCACCATCGGGACTAGCGGGAGTCTCCTACGAGCAGTACTTC. Protein product: CASSPSGLAGVSYEQYF. The gene calls are TRBV18 and TRBJ2-7; 14 positions agree with TRBD2. The CDR3 runs to 17 residues. V shed 2 bases, J shed 0 bases, and the junction held 3 bases outside the gene matches. Germline V lookup: CDR1 KGHSH, CDR2 LQKENI.